This TCR beta chain came from a study of T cell responses to AZD1222 COVID-19 vaccine. Germline V gene data show CDR1 as SEHNR and CDR2 as FQNEAQ (reference sequence). The CDR3 covers 15 residues. Trimming removed 6 bases from V and 3 bases from J, with 14 bases in between. TCRdb keeps only in-frame clones here, not all; method: immunoSEQ multiplex PCR. The sample has 110,000 or so clones; approximately 90% are singletons. This clone showed up just a few times. The input for sequencing was peripheral blood, taken on day 0 of AZD1222 vaccination. The receptor comes from an adult in good health. The chain couples TRBV7-9 to TRBJ2-2; D is perhaps TRBD1 or TRBD2 (6 bases each). In DNA, the CDR3 is TGTGCCAGCAGTCCCACGAGGGGGGACACCGGGGAGCTGTTTTTT. Its translation is CASSPTRGDTGELFF. Drawing the rest from reference TRBV7-9 and TRBJ2-2, the complete variable domain is DTGVSQNPRHKITKRGQNVTFRCDPISEHNRLYWYRQTLGQGPEFLTYFQNEAQLEKSRLLSDRFSAERPKGSFSTLEIQRTEQGDSAMYLCASSPTRGDTGELFFGEGSRLTVL.